Below, 14 T cell receptor beta chains from the same sample are listed, as sequenced in a study of T cell responses to AZD1222 COVID-19 vaccine (dated by TCRdb to about 2021). The library was made by the immunoSEQ multiplex PCR assay. This is the immuneACCESS table as TCRdb keeps it, with only in-frame sequences that have V and J called. A part of the clones is gone; compared with another copy, unresolved V genes explain less than half, and the rest is unexplained. This sample has about 68,000 clones in its table, and roughly 90% of those were observed once. The top ten constitute roughly 8.3% of the sample. The intended sense of this specimen's time point label: baseline before first vaccination. Specimen: peripheral blood, collected on day 0 of AZD1222 vaccination. The receptors derive from an adult in good health.

The chain couples TRBV18 to TRBJ1-1, with 7 bases aligning to TRBD1. Germline CDR1 KGHSH, CDR2 LQKENI. The length of the CDR3 is 15 residues. V dropped 3 bases and J dropped 0; count of bases not matched to a gene: 4. The CDR3 DNA is TGTGCCAGCTCACCTACAGGGGTTATGAACACTGAAGCTTTCTTT. It codes for CASSPTGVMNTEAFF.

The chain recombines TRBV7-3 with TRBJ2-1, with 7 bases aligning to TRBD2. Trimming at V came to 0 bases and at J to 2 bases, leaving 4 bases not matched to a gene. The CDR3 totals 16 residues. Germline-derived CDR1 and CDR2 are SGHTA and FQGTGA. CDR3: CASSLTAAGTYNEQFF. The CDR3 nucleotides are TGTGCCAGCAGCTTAACAGCAGCGGGGACCTACAATGAGCAGTTCTTC.

The rearrangement links TRBV4-2 to TRBJ1-6; TRBD1 matches at 8 bases. CDR1 and CDR2 (germline): LGHNA, YNFKEQ. J lost 8 bases, V lost 2 bases, and 8 bases had no gene match. The CDR3 consists of 16 residues. The CDR3 here is CASSQLEGTGDSPLHF. The CDR3 DNA sequence: TGTGCCAGCAGCCAACTCGAGGGGACAGGTGATTCACCCCTCCACTTT.

The chain employs TRBV25-1 and TRBJ2-1; D could derive from TRBD1 or TRBD2 (5 bases each). There are 15 residues in the CDR3. Germline CDR1 reads MGHDK; CDR2 reads SYGVNS. The CDR3 is CANFTQGDSYNEQFF. The CDR3 DNA is TGTGCGAATTTCACTCAGGGAGATTCCTACAATGAGCAGTTCTTC.

The V gene is TRBV7-3, the J gene TRBJ1-1, with 7 bases identical to TRBD1. This CDR3 has 15 residues. J lost 1 base, V lost 2 bases, and 4 bases had no gene match. Germline V gene data show CDR1 as SGHTA and CDR2 as FQGTGA. CDR3 region: CASSLQGGKNTEAFF. The CDR3, as DNA: TGTGCCAGCAGCTTACAGGGGGGGAAGAACACTGAAGCTTTCTTT.

The gene calls are TRBV2 and TRBJ1-2; D gene unclear. Germline assignment: CDR1 SNHLY and CDR2 FYNNEI. Trimming took 1 base from V and 8 from J, leaving 8 bases between them. This CDR3 contains 12 residues. CDR3 in amino acids: CASSEVDAGYTF. The CDR3 bases are TGTGCCAGCAGTGAAGTGGACGCAGGCTACACCTTC.

The rearrangement links TRBV19 to TRBJ2-7; no definite D call. Germline V gene sequence: CDR1 LNHDA, CDR2 SQIVND (reference sequence). The CDR3 spans 13 residues. V lost 5 bases and J 0 bases, leaving 8 bases between the germline ends. The CDR3 DNA reads as TGTGCCAGTAGTCCGGGCAGCTCCTACGAGCAGTACTTC. Amino acids: CASSPGSSYEQYF.

V usage is TRBV5-1 and J usage is TRBJ2-1; D may be TRBD2 (6 bases). This CDR3 has 14 amino acids. The V end lost 0 bases, the J end lost 9 bases, and 13 bases lay between the germline ends. Germline-derived CDR1 and CDR2 are SGHRS and YFSETQ. The DNA of the CDR3 is TGCGCCAGCAGCTTGGGGACTACGACCTTTGAGCAGTTCTTC. Translated: CASSLGTTTFEQFF.

This chain uses TRBV15 with TRBJ2-5; 8 nucleotides match TRBD1. Germline V gene sequence: CDR1 LNHNV, CDR2 YYDKDF (reference sequence). The V gene end was trimmed by 5 bases and the J gene end by 5 bases; junction bases not matched to a gene: 10. The CDR3 loop spans 15 amino acids. The CDR3 DNA reads TGTGCCACCAGCGGTAGGACAGGGCGATGGGAGACCCAGTACTTC. Translating gives CATSGRTGRWETQYF.

The rearrangement joins TRBV7-8 to TRBJ1-1; D may be TRBD1 (5 bases). Between the trimmed V and J ends, which lost 5 bases and 0 bases, there was a span of 16 bases. This CDR3 contains 16 residues. The germline CDR1 and CDR2 sequences are SGHVS and FQNEAQ. CDR3 coding DNA: TGTGCCAGCAGCCAAACCGGGACTGACATGAACACTGAAGCTTTCTTT. Its translation is CASSQTGTDMNTEAFF.

The chain links TRBV19 to TRBJ1-5, with a tentative D call TRBD1 (5 bases). Germline CDR1 LNHDA, CDR2 SQIVND (reference sequence). The germline V and J ends were trimmed by 4 bases and 0 bases, with 16 bases remaining between them. This CDR3 region has 17 residues. CDR3 nucleotides: TGTGCCAGTAGTAACCCCAGGGCCCCGAATAGCAATCAGCCCCAGCATTTT. Translation: CASSNPRAPNSNQPQHF.

J is TRBJ1-5 and V is TRBV6-5; D unresolved. CDR1 MNHEY and CDR2 SVGAGI come from the germline V gene. The ends were cut back, 6 bases at V and 7 bases at J, with 13 bases in the middle. This CDR3 contains 13 residues. CDR3: CASSPDWRQPQHF. In DNA, the CDR3 is TGTGCCAGCAGCCCCGACTGGAGGCAGCCCCAGCATTTT.

The chain joins TRBV18 to TRBJ1-2; D is possibly TRBD1 (6 bases). V lost 3 bases and J lost 8, with 10 bases in between. The CDR3 runs 12 residues. The germline V gene has CDR1 KGHSH and CDR2 LQKENI. The CDR3 DNA reads TGTGCCAGCTCACCGGACAGTCGGGGCTACACCTTC. Translation gives CASSPDSRGYTF.

V usage is TRBV19 and J usage is TRBJ2-3; D possibly corresponds to TRBD2 (6 bases). CDR3 length: 15 amino acids. The germline V gene has CDR1 LNHDA and CDR2 SQIVND (reference sequence). The germline V and J ends were trimmed by 5 bases and 4 bases, with 16 bases remaining between them. As DNA, the CDR3 is TGTGCCAGTAGTGGTCAGGGACTGGGCCCAGATACGCAGTATTTT. It is translated as CASSGQGLGPDTQYF.